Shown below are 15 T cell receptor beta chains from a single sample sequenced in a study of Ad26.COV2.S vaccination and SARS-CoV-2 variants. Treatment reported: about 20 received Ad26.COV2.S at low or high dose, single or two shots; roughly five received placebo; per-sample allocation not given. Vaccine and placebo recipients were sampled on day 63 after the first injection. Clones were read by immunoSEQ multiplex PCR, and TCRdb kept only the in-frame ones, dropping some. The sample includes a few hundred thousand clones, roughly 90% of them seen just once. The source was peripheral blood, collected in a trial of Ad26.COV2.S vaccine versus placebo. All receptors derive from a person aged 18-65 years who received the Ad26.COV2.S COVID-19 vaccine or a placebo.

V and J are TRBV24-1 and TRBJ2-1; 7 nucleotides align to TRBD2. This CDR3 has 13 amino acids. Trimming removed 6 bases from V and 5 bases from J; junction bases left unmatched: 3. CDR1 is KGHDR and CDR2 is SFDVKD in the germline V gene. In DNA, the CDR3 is TGTGCCACCAGTTCTCTAGCGGACAATGAGCAGTTCTTC. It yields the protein CATSSLADNEQFF.

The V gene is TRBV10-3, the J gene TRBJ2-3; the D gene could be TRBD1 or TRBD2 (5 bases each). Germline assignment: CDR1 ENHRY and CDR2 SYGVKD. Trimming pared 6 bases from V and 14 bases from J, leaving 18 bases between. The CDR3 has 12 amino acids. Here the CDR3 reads CAISGRRDRLYF. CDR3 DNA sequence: TGTGCCATCAGCGGACGCCGGGACCGGTTGTATTTT.

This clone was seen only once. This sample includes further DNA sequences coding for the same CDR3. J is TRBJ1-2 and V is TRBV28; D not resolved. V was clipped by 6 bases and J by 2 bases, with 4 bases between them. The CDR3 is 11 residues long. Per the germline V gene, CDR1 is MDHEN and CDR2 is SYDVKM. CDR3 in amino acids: CASRSNYGYTF. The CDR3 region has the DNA TGTGCCAGCAGGTCCAACTATGGCTACACCTTC.

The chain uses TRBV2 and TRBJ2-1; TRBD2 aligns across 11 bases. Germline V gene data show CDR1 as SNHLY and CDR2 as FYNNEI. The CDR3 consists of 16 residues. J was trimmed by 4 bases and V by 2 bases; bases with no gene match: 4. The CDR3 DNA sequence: TGTGCCAGCAGTGAAAGGCGACTAGCGGGGTACAATGAGCAGTTCTTC. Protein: CASSERRLAGYNEQFF.

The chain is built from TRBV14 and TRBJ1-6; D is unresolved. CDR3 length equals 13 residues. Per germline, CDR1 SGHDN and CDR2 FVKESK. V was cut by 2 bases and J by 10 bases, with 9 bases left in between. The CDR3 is CASSQLLYSPLHF. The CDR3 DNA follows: TGTGCCAGCAGCCAACTTTTGTACTCACCCCTCCACTTT.

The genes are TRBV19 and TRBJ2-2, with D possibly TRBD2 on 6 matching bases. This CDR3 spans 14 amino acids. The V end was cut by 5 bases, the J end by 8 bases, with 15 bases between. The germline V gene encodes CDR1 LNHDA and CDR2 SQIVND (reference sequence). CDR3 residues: CASSERAEAGELFF. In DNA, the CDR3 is TGTGCCAGTAGTGAGCGGGCTGAGGCTGGGGAGCTGTTTTTT.

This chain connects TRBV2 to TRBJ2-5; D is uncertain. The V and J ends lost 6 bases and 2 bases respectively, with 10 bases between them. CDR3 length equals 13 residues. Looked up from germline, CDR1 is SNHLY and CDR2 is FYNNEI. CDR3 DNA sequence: TGTGCCAGCAGGGTTAACGTTCAAGAGACCCAGTACTTC. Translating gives CASRVNVQETQYF.

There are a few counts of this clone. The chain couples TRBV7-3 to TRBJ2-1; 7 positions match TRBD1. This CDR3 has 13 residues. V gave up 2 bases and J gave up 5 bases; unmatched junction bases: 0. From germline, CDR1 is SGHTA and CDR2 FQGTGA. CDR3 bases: TGTGCCAGCAGCTTAGACAGGGACAATGAGCAGTTCTTC. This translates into CASSLDRDNEQFF.

CDR3 DNA: TGTGCCAGCAGTTTAACTAGAAACAATGAGCAGTTCTTC. Translation gives CASSLTRNNEQFF. The chain carries TRBV12-3 or TRBV12-4 and TRBJ2-1, with a possible D match to TRBD2 (5 bases). The ends were cut back, 2 bases at V and 5 bases at J, with 7 bases in the middle. The CDR3 covers 13 residues.

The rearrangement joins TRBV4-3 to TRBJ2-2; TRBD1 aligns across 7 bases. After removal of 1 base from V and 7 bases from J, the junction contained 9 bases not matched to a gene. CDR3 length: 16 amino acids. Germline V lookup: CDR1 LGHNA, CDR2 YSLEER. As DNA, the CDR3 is TGCGCCAGCAGCCAAGGACGACAGGGATTCGTCGGGGAGCTGTTTTTT. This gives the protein CASSQGRQGFVGELFF.

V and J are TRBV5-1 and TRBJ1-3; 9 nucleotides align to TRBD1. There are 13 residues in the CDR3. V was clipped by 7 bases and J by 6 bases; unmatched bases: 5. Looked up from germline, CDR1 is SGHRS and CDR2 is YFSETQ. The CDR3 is CASRQGVENTIYF. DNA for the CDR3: TGCGCCAGCCGACAGGGGGTGGAAAACACCATATATTTT. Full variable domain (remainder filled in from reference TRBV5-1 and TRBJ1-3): KAGVTQTPRYLIKTRGQQVTLSCSPISGHRSVSWYQQTPGQGLQFLFEYFSETQRNKGNFPGRFSGRQFSNSRSEMNVSTLELGDSALYLCASRQGVENTIYFGEGSWLTVV.

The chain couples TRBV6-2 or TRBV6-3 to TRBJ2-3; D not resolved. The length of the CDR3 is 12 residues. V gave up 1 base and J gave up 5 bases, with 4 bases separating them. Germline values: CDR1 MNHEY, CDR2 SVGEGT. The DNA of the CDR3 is TGTGCCAGCAGTTACTACGGAGATACGCAGTATTTT. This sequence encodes CASSYYGDTQYF.

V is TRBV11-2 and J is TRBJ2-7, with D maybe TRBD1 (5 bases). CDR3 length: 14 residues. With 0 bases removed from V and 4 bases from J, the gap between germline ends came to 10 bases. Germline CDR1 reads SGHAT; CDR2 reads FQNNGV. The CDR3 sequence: CASSLDARAYEQYF. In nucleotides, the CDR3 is TGTGCCAGCAGCTTAGACGCCAGGGCTTACGAGCAGTACTTC.

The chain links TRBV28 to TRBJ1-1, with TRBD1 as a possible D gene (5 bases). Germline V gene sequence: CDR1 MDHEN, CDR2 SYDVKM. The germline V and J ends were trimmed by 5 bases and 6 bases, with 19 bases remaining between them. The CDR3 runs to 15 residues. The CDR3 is CASSAPGPASAEAFF. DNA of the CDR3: TGTGCCAGCAGTGCTCCGGGACCAGCAAGCGCTGAAGCTTTCTTT.

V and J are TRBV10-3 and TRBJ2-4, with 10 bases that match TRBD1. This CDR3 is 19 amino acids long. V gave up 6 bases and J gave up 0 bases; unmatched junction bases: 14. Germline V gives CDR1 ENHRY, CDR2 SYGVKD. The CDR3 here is CAISPPGQGKSLAKNIQYF. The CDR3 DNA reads TGTGCCATCAGCCCTCCGGGACAGGGGAAATCACTAGCCAAAAACATTCAGTACTTC.